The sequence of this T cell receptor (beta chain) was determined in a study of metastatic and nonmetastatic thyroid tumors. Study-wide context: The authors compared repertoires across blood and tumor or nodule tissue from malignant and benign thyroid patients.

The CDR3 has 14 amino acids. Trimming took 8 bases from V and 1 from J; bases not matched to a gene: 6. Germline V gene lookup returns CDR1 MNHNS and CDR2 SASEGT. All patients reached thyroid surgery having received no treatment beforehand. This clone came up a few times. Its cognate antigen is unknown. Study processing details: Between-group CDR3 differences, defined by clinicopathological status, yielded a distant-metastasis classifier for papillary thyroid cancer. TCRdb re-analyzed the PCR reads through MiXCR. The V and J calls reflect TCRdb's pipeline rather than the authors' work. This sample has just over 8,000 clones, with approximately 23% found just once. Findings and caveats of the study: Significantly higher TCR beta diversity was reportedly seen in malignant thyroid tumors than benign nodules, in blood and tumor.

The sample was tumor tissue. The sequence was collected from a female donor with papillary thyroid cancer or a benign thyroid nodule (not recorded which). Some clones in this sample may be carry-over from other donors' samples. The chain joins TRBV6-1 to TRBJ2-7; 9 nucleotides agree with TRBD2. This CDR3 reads CASWLAGVSYEQYF. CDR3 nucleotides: TGTGCCAGCTGGTTAGCGGGAGTGTCCTACGAGCAGTACTTC.